This T cell receptor (beta chain) was identified during a study of breast tumors, draining lymph nodes, adjacent tissues. MiXCR, run by TCRdb on the multiplex PCR reads, gives a single entry per CDR3 protein. The sample holds approximately 230,000 distinct CDR3 sequences; less than 40% are singletons and the top ten take approximately 3.3%. Germline V gene sequence: CDR1 SGHTA, CDR2 FQGTGA. The CDR3 consists of 13 residues. Deletions cut 5 bases from V and 6 bases from J, with 13 bases between. The lymph nodes were axillary draining lymph nodes from breast cancer patients. This clonotype originated in a female donor with breast cancer. Some clones in this sample may be carry-over from other donors' samples. This chain links TRBV7-3 with TRBJ1-1; no firm D call. Specimen: axillary lymph node tissue. In nucleotides, the CDR3 is TGTGCCAGCAGCCGACCACTTTCAGCTGAAGCTTTCTTT. Protein: CASSRPLSAEAFF.